Listed below are T cell receptor beta chains from one sample, sequenced in a study of OX40 agonist ivuxolimab in advanced cancers. Measured with immunoSEQ multiplex PCR; TCRdb has only the in-frame clones, and not every one. In the table there are tens of thousands of clones, approximately 78% of which are singletons. The material sequenced was CD4+ or CD8+ T cells sorted from blood, taken in a trial of the OX40 agonist ivuxolimab. The receptors were gathered from an adult with an advanced solid tumor such as melanoma, head and neck, liver or kidney cancer. The CDR3 runs from the conserved cysteine through the conserved F or W. The order of the fields is V gene, J gene, clone size, CDR3 protein. Only part of the rows carry a size: once, few, many, or a class if the clone is expanded.

v_gene: TRBV5-6
j_gene: TRBJ1-4
abundance: -
CDR3aa: CASSFITEGNEKLFF

v_gene: TRBV4-3
j_gene: TRBJ2-1
abundance: -
CDR3aa: CASSSGGANEQLF

v_gene: TRBV7-2
j_gene: TRBJ2-7
abundance: medium-sized
CDR3aa: CASSGDISYEQYF

v_gene: TRBV7-2
j_gene: TRBJ2-7
abundance: -
CDR3aa: CASSNGLGEQYF

v_gene: TRBV28
j_gene: TRBJ1-4
abundance: -
CDR3aa: CASTPAEGYNEKLFF

v_gene: TRBV5-1
j_gene: TRBJ2-3
abundance: -
CDR3aa: CASSRLDRGQGDTQYF

v_gene: TRBV11-2
j_gene: TRBJ1-2
abundance: -
CDR3aa: CASSLVRDDGYTF

v_gene: TRBV7-3
j_gene: TRBJ2-1
abundance: -
CDR3aa: CASSPGLAGVDEQFF

v_gene: TRBV19
j_gene: TRBJ1-1
abundance: medium-sized
CDR3aa: CASSWLGTGEAFF

v_gene: TRBV27
j_gene: TRBJ1-1
abundance: -
CDR3aa: CASSTLIARRNTEAFF

v_gene: TRBV7-2
j_gene: TRBJ2-1
abundance: -
CDR3aa: CASSLSSDNEQFF

v_gene: TRBV19
j_gene: TRBJ2-1
abundance: -
CDR3aa: CASSIGAIRGGNEQFF

v_gene: TRBV5-1
j_gene: TRBJ2-1
abundance: -
CDR3aa: CASSRGQGNEQFF

v_gene: TRBV9
j_gene: TRBJ1-5
abundance: -
CDR3aa: CASSPTGDSNQPQHF

v_gene: TRBV11-2
j_gene: TRBJ1-1
abundance: -
CDR3aa: CASSLRSRTEAFF

v_gene: TRBV7-2
j_gene: TRBJ2-5
abundance: -
CDR3aa: CASSERFQETQYF